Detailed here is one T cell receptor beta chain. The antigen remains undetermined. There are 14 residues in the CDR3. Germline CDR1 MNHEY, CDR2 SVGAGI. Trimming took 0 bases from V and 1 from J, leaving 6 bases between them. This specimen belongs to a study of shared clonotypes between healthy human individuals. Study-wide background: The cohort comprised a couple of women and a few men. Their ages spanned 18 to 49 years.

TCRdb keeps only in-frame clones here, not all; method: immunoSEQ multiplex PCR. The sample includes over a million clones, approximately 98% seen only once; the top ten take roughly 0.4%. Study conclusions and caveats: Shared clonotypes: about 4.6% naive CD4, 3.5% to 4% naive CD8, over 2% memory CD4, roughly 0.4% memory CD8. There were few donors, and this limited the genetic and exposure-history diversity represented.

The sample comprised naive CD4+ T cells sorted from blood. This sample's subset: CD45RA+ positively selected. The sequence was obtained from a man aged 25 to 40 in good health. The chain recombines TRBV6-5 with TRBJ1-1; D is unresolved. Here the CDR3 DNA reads TGTGCCAGCAGTTACTCGTTCCAGAACACTGAAGCTTTCTTT. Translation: CASSYSFQNTEAFF.